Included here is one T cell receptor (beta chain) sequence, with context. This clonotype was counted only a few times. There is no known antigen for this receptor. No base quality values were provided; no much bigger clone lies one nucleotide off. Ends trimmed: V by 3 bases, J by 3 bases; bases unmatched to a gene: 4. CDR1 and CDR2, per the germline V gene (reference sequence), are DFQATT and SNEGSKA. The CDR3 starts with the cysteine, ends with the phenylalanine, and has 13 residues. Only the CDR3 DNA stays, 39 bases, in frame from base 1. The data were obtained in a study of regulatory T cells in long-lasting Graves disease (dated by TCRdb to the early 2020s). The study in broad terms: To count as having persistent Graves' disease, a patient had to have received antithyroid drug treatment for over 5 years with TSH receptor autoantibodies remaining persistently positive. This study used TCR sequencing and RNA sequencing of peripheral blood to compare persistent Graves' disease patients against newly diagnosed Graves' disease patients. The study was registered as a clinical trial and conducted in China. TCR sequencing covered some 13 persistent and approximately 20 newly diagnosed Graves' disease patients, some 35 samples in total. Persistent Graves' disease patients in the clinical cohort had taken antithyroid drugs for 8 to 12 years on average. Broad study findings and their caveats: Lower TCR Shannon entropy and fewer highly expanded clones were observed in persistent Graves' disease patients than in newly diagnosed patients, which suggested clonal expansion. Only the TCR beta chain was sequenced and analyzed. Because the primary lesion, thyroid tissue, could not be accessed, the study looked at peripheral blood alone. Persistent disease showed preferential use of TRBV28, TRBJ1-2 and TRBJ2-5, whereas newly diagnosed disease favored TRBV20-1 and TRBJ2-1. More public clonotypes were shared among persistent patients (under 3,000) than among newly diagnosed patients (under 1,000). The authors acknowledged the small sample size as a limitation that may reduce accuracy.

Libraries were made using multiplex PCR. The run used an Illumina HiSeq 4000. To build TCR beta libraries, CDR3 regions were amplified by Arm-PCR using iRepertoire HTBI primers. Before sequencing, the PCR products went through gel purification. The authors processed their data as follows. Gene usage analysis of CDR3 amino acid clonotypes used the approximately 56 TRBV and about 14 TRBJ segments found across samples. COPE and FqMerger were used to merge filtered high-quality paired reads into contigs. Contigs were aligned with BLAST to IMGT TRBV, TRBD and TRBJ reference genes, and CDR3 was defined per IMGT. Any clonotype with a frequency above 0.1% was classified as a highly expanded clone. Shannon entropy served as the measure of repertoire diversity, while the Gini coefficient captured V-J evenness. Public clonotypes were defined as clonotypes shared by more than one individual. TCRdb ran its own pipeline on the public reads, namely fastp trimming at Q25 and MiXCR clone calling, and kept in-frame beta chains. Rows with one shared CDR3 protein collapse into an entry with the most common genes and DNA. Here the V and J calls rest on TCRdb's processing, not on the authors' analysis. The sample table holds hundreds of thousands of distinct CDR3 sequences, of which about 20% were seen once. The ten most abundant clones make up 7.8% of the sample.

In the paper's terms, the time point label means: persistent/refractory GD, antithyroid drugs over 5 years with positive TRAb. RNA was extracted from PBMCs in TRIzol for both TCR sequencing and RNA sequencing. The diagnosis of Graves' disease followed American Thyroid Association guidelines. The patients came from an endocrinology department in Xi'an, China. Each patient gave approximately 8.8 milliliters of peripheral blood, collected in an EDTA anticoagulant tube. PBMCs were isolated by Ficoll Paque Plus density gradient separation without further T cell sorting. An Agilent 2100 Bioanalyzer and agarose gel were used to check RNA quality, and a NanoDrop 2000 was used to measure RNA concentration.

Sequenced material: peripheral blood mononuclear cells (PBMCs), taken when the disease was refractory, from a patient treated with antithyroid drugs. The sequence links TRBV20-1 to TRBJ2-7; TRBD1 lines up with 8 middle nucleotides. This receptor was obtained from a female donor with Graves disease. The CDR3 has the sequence CSARGGQGYEQYF. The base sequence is TGCAGTGCTAGGGGTGGACAGGGCTACGAGCAGTACTTC.